This record looks at one T cell receptor beta chain sequence and its context. The sample originates from a study of blood T cell repertoires in COVID-19. Study-wide context: The cDNA or gDNA used as material had been derived from T cells, B-cell-depleted T cells, or PBMCs.

Original analysis: From reference gene primer amplification, estimates of nucleated cell counts were derived. Profiled with immunoSEQ multiplex PCR; TCRdb holds only in-frame clones, not every one. V, J and clone size are those of that table, while D and trimming were read from the DNA. The sample holds around 190,000 clones; about 88% are singletons and the top ten take 2.5% to 3.5%. Germline loops: CDR1 SGHDN, CDR2 FVKESK. V dropped 4 bases and J dropped 2 bases, with 17 bases sitting between them. The CDR3 spans 16 residues. The chain has TRBV14 and TRBJ1-2, with a weak D call TRBD1 (5 bases). This sequence originates from a woman aged 25 to 39 who had recovered from COVID-19. What was sequenced was PBMCs or T cells enriched from blood (not recorded which). The CDR3 sequence: CASSRAGLGENYGYTF. DNA of the CDR3: TGTGCCAGCAGCCGGGCCGGACTAGGGGAGAACTATGGCTACACCTTC.